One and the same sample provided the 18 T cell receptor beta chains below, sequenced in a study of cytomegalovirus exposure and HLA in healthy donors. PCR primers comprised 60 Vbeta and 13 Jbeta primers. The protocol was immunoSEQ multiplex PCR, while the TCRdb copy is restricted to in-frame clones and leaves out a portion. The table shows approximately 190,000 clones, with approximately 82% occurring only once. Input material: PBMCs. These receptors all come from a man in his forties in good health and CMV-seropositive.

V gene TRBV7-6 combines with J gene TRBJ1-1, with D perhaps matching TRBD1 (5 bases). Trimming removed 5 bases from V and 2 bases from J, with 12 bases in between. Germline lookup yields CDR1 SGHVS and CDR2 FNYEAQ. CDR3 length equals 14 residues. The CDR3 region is CASSLVGLNTEAFF. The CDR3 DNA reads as TGTGCCAGCAGCCTAGTGGGACTCAACACTGAAGCTTTCTTT.

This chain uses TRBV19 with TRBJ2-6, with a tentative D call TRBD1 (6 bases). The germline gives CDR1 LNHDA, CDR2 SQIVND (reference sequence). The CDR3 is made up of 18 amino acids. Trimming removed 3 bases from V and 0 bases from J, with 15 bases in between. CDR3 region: CASSIVRTVPSGANVLTF. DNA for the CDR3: TGTGCCAGTAGTATTGTCAGGACAGTGCCCTCTGGGGCCAACGTCCTGACTTTC. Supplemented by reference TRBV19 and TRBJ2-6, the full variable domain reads DGGITQSPKYLFRKEGQNVTLSCEQNLNHDAMYWYRQDPGQGLRLIYYSQIVNDFQKGDIAEGYSVSREKKESFPLTVTSAQKNPTAFYLCASSIVRTVPSGANVLTFGAGSRLTVL.

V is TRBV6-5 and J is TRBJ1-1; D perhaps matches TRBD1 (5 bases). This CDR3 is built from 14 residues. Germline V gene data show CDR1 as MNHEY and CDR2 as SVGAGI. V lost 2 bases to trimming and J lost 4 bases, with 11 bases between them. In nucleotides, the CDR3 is TGTGCCAGCAGTTACAACGGGAGGGGCACTGAAGCTTTCTTT. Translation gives CASSYNGRGTEAFF.

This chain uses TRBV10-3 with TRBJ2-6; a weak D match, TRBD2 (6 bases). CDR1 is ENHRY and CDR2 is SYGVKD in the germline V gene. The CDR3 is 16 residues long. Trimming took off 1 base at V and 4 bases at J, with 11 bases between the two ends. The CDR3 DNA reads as TGTGCCATCAGTGAGTGGGGGGACCCCGGGGCCAACGTCCTGACTTTC. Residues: CAISEWGDPGANVLTF.

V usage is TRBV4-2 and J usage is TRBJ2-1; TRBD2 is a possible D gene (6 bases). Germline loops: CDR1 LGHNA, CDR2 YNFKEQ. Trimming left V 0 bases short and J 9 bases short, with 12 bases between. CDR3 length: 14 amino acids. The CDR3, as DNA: TGTGCCAGCAGCCAAGACGGTGGGGGGACTGAGCAGTTCTTC. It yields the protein CASSQDGGGTEQFF.

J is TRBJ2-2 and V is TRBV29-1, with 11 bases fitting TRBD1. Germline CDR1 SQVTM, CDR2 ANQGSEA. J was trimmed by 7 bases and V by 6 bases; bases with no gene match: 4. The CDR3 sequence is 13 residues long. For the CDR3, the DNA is TGCAGCGTCGGACAGGGGGCAGACGGGGAGCTGTTTTTT. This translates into CSVGQGADGELFF.

The CDR3 DNA follows: TGTGCCAGCAGTCGCCGACTAGCGGGCACGTTCTACGAGCAGTACTTC. This translates into CASSRRLAGTFYEQYF. The J gene is TRBJ2-7, the V gene TRBV6-6, with 10 bases aligning to TRBD2. The V gene's germline CDR1 is MNHNY and CDR2 SVGAGI (reference sequence). The CDR3 covers 16 residues. Unmatched junction bases numbered 10, after V lost 5 bases and J lost 3 bases.

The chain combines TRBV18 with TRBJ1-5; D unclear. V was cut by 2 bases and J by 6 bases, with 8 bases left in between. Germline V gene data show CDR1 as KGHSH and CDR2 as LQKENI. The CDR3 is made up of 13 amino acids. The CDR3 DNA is TGTGCCAGCTCACCAGGCCGGGTTCAGCCCCAGCATTTT. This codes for CASSPGRVQPQHF.

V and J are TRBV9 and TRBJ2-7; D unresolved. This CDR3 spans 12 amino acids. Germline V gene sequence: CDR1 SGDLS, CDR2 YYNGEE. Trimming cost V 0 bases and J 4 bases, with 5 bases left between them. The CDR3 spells CASSVGGYEQYF. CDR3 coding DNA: TGTGCCAGCAGCGTAGGAGGATACGAGCAGTACTTC.

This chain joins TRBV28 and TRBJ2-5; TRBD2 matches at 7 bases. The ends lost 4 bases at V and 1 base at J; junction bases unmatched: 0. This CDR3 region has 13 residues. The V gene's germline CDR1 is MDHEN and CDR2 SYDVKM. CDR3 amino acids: CASSWGGQETQYF. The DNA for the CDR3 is TGTGCCAGCAGTTGGGGGGGCCAAGAGACCCAGTACTTC.

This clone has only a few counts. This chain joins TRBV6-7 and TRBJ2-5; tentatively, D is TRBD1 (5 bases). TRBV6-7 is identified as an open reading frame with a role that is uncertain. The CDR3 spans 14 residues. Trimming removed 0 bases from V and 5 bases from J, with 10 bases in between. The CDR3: CASSYSKAGETQYF. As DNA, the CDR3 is TGTGCCAGCAGTTACTCGAAAGCAGGGGAGACCCAGTACTTC.

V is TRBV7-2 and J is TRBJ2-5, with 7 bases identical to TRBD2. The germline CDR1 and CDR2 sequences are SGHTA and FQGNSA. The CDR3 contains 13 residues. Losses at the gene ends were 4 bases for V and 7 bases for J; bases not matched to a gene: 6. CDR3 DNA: TGTGCCAGCAGCTGGCGGGAGAGGGGGACCCAGTACTTC. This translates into CASSWRERGTQYF.

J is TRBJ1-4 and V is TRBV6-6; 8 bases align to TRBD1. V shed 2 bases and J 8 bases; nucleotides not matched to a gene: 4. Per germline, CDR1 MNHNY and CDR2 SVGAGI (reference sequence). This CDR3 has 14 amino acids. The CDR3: CASSYGQGVEKLFF. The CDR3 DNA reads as TGTGCCAGCAGTTACGGACAGGGTGTCGAAAAACTGTTTTTT.

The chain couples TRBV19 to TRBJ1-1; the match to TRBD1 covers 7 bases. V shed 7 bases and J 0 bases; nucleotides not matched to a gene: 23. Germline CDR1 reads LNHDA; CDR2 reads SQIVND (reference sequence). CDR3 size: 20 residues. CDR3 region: CASTDVGQYLTLPMNTEAFF. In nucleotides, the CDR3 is TGTGCCAGTACCGATGTGGGACAGTACCTGACCCTGCCCATGAACACTGAAGCTTTCTTT.

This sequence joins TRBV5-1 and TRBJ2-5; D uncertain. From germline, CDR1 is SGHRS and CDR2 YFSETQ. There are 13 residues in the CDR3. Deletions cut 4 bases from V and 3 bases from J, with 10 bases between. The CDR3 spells CASSPGFKETQYF. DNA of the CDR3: TGCGCCAGCAGCCCAGGTTTCAAAGAGACCCAGTACTTC.

CDR3 DNA: TGCGCCAGCGGCCGGCCGGGACAGGGGGCGCATGAGCAGTACTTC. Amino acids: CASGRPGQGAHEQYF. The chain links TRBV5-1 to TRBJ2-7, with 12 positions matching TRBD1. V gave up 7 bases and J gave up 7 bases; unmatched junction bases: 12. This CDR3 is built from 15 residues. Germline CDR1 SGHRS, CDR2 YFSETQ.

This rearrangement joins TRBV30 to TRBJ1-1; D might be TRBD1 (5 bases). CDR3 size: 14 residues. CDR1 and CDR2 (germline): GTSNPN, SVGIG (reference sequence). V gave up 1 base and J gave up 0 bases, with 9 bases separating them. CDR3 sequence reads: CAWSGDSMNTEAFF. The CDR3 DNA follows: TGTGCCTGGAGTGGGGACTCAATGAACACTGAAGCTTTCTTT.

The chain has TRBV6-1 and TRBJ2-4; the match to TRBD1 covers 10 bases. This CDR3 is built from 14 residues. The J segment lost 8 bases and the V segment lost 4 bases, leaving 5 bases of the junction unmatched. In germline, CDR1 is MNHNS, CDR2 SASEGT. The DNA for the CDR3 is TGTGCCAGCAGTGCGGGACAGGGGTCACACATTCAGTACTTC. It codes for CASSAGQGSHIQYF.